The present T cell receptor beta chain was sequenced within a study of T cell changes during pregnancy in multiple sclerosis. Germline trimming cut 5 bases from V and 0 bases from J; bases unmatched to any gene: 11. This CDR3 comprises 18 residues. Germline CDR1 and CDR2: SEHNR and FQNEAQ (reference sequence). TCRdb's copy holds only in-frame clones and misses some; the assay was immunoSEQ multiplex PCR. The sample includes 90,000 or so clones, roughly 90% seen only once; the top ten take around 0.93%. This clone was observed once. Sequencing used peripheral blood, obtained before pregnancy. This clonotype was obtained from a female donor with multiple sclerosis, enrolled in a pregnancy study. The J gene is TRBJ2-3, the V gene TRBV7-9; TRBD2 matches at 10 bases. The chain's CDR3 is CASSPQRMTSGSTDTQYF. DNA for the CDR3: TGTGCCAGCAGCCCGCAGCGAATGACTAGCGGGAGCACAGATACGCAGTATTTT. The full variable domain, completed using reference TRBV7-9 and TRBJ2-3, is DTGVSQNPRHKITKRGQNVTFRCDPISEHNRLYWYRQTLGQGPEFLTYFQNEAQLEKSRLLSDRFSAERPKGSFSTLEIQRTEQGDSAMYLCASSPQRMTSGSTDTQYFGPGTRLTVL.